This T cell receptor beta chain is drawn from a study of glioma-infiltrating T cells. Using RNA template, CDR3s of TCR alpha and beta were amplified with iRepertoire arm-PCR. MiXCR was run by TCRdb on the multiplex PCR reads, yielding one entry per CDR3 protein. The sample lists about 410,000 distinct CDR3 sequences, roughly two fifths seen once, with about 11% in the top ten. Per germline, CDR1 SEHNR and CDR2 FQNEAQ (reference sequence). The CDR3 totals 15 residues. V lost 0 bases to trimming and J lost 4 bases, with 13 bases between them. The origin of this receptor is a human donor with low-grade glioma or glioblastoma, undergoing nonglioma brain surgery, or in good health (not recorded which). Sequenced sample: glioma tissue, nonneoplastic brain tissue, or PBMCs (not recorded which). The chain employs TRBV7-9 and TRBJ2-7; either TRBD1 or TRBD2 may fit D (6 bases each). The CDR3: CASSLAGGAEYEQYF. The CDR3 DNA reads TGTGCCAGCAGCTTAGCGGGGGGCGCAGAGTACGAGCAGTACTTC.